This T cell receptor (beta chain) was documented in a study of blood T cell repertoires in COVID-19. Study as a whole: Donors in the United States, Italy and Spain gave samples during acute or convalescent COVID-19. T cells, B-cell-depleted T cells, or PBMCs provided the cDNA or gDNA that served as material.

Trimming removed 5 bases at V and 0 bases at J, with 7 bases between. This CDR3 is built from 13 residues. Germline V lookup: CDR1 SEHNR, CDR2 FQNEAQ (reference sequence). Authors' processing steps: Nucleated cell counts were estimated from reference gene primer amplification. Libraries were prepared by immunoSEQ multiplex PCR; TCRdb keeps only in-frame clonotypes and omits some of them. V and J calls and clone size are copied from that table; D and trimming were computed from the DNA. The sample lists 160,000 or so clones; about nine tenths were seen once. The chain couples TRBV7-9 to TRBJ1-2; possible D gene TRBD1, 5 bases. Source material: peripheral blood. This clonotype originated in a man in his sixties with active or convalescent COVID-19. The DNA of the CDR3 is TGTGCCAGCAGCCTGACAGCTAACTATGGCTACACCTTC. Amino acid sequence: CASSLTANYGYTF.